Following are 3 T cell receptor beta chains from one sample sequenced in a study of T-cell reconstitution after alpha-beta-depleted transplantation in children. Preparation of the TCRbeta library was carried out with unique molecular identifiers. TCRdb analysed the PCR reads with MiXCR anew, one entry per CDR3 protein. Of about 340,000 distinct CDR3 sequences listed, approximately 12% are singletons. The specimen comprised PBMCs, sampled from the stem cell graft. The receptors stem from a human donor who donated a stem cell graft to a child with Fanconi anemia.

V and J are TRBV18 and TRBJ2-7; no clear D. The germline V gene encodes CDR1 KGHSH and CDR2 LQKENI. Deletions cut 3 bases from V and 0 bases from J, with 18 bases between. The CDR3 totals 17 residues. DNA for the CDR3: TGTGCCAGCTCACCCCCGGAACACCTTTTTAGCTCCTACGAGCAGTACGTC. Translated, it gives CASSPPEHLFSSYEQYV.

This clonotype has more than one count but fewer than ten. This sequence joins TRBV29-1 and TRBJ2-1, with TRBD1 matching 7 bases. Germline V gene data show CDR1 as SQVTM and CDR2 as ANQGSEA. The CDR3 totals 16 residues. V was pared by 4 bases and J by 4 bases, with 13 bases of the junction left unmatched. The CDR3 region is CSVGGGTGNGYNEQFF. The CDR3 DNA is TGCAGCGTTGGAGGGGGCACCGGGAACGGTTACAATGAGCAGTTCTTC.

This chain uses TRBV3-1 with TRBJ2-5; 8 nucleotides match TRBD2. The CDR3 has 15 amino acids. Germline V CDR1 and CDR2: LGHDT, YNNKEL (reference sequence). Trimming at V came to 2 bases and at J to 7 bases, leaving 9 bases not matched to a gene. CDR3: CASSQPGGAAGTQYF. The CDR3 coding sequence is TGTGCCAGCAGCCAACCCGGGGGGGCTGCAGGGACCCAGTACTTC.